These 5 T cell receptor beta chains share one sample of origin, sequenced in a study of CD8+ T cells in alopecia areata. Investigators isolated RNA and reverse transcribed it into cDNA to act as the sequencing template. TCRdb keeps only in-frame clones here, not all; method: immunoSEQ multiplex PCR. The sample yields over 250,000 clones, without any singletons. Sorting relied on CD4, CD8alpha, NKG2D, NKG2ACE and other markers applied to pooled cutaneous lymph node cells. Sequences were obtained from CD4+ T cells sorted from a lymph node. The receptors derive from a C3H/HeJ mouse with alopecia areata. For this strain, the MHC haplotype corresponds to H2-k.

A remark on this clone: Gene names refer to mouse genes. The CDR3 goes on 4 residues after the read ends, and that part is filled in from the germline J gene. The J gene is TRBJ2-1, the V gene TRBV31; possible D gene TRBD2, 7 bases. The CDR3 spans 15 residues. Germline loops: CDR1 GKSSPN, CDR2 SITVG. Here the CDR3 reads CAWSLGVGGAAEQFF. The sequenced part of the CDR3 DNA is TGTGCCTGGAGTCTAGGGGTGGGGGGCGCGGCT.

A remark on this clone: Gene names are the mouse ones. Read coverage stops 4 residues before the CDR3 terminus; the germline J gene supplies the remainder. The V gene is TRBV5, the J gene TRBJ2-5; no clear D gene. V was cut by 4 bases and J by 3 bases, with 8 bases left in between. The CDR3 has 13 residues. Germline V lookup: CDR1 LGHNA, CDR2 YNLKQL (reference sequence). The sequenced part of the CDR3 DNA is TGTGCCAGCAGCCCCACATCTCAAGAC. Translated, it gives CASSPTSQD. The entire CDR3 protein is CASSPTSQDTQYF.

Many counts were recorded for this clone. Germline and genes: mouse. The CDR3 end lies 4 residues beyond the end of the read and is filled in from the germline J gene. V gene TRBV17 combines with J gene TRBJ2-2, with TRBD1 matching over 7 bases. Trimming removed 3 bases from V and 0 bases from J; junction bases left unmatched: 1. The CDR3 is 15 amino acids. Per the germline V gene, CDR1 is MNHDT and CDR2 is YYDKIL. The CDR3: CASSRTGSNTGQLYF. The part of the CDR3 DNA that was read is TGTGCTAGCAGTAGGACAGGGTCAAACACCGGG.

This clone was detected only a few times. Gene names refer to mouse genes. The read finishes 4 residues shy of the CDR3 end, and the germline J gene is used to complete it. The chain recombines TRBV1 with TRBJ1-2; D may be TRBD1 (6 bases). The CDR3 covers 14 residues. The V end was cut by 3 bases, the J end by 4 bases, with 12 bases between. CDR1 and CDR2 (germline): NSQYPW, LRSPGD (reference sequence). The CDR3 region is CTCSANRVGSDYTF. The covered CDR3 bases are TGCACCTGCAGTGCGAACAGGGTTGGCTCC. The entire variable domain, with the rest obtained from reference TRBV1 and TRBJ1-2, is as follows: VTLLEQNPRWRLVPRGQAVNLRCILKNSQYPWMSWYQQDLQKQLQWLFTLRSPGDKEVKSLPGADYLATRVTDTELRLQVANMSQGRTLYCTCSANRVGSDYTFGSGTRLLVI.

This clone was detected only a few times. A much larger clone differs from this one at a single base, so this may be a read error. Mouse names are used for the genes. The CDR3 end falls 4 residues outside the read, so it is completed with the germline J gene. The sample holds other DNA sequences that translate to the same CDR3. The chain uses TRBV13-1 and TRBJ1-2, with TRBD1 matching 10 bases. CDR1 and CDR2 from the germline V gene are NSHNY and SYGAGN. The CDR3 covers 14 residues. V gave up 3 bases and J gave up 4 bases; unmatched junction bases: 3. This CDR3 reads CASSGTGGGSDYTF. CDR3 bases read: TGTGCCAGCAGTGGGACAGGGGGAGGCTCC.